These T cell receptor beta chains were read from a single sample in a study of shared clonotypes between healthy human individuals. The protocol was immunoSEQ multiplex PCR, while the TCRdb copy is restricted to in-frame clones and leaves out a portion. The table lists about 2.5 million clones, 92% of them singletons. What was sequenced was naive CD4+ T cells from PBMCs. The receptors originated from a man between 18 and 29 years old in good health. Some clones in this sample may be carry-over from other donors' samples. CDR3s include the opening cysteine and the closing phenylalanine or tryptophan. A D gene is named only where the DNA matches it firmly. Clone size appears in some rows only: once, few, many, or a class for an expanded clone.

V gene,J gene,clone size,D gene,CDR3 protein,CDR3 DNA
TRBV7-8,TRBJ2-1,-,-,CASSLATSAGYNEQFF,TGTGCCAGCAGCTTAGCCACTAGTGCCGGTTACAATGAGCAGTTCTTC
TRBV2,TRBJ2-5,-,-,CASMPSRLGETQYF,TGTGCCAGTATGCCCTCTAGATTGGGGGAGACCCAGTACTTC
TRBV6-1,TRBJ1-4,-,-,CASTRLSANEKLFF,TGTGCCAGCACCCGACTCTCCGCTAATGAAAAACTGTTTTTT
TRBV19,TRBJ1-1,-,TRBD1,CASSALGQGNTEAFF,TGTGCCAGTAGTGCCTTGGGACAGGGGAACACTGAAGCTTTCTTT
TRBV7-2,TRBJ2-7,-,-,CASSLIQGVYEQYF,TGTGCCAGCAGCTTAATACAGGGTGTCTACGAGCAGTACTTC
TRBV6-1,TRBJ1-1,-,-,CASSEGQGSEAFF,TGTGCCAGCAGTGAAGGGCAGGGTTCTGAAGCTTTCTTT
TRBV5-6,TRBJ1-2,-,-,CASSLVSYGPNYGYTF,TGTGCCAGCAGCTTGGTCAGTTACGGTCCTAACTATGGCTACACCTTC
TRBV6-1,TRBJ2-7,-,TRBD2,CASSGTGGGYEQYF,TGTGCCAGCAGTGGCACGGGCGGGGGCTACGAGCAGTACTTC
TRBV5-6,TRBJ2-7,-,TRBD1,CASSLGQIEQYF,TGTGCCAGCAGCCTGGGACAGATCGAGCAGTACTTC
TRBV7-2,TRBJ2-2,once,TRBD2,CASSSREGGELFF,TGTGCCAGCAGCTCCCGGGAGGGCGGGGAGCTGTTTTTT
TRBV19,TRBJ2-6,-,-,CASSMAAGANVLTF,TGTGCCAGTAGCATGGCAGCTGGGGCCAACGTCCTGACTTTC
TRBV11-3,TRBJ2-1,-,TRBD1,CASSIRDSLYNEQFF,TGTGCCAGCAGCATCCGGGACAGCCTATACAATGAGCAGTTCTTC
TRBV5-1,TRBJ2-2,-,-,CASSLAASFAGELFF,TGCGCCAGCAGCTTGGCCGCTAGCTTCGCCGGGGAGCTGTTTTTT
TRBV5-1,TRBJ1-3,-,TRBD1,CASSLAGQGSGNTIYF,TGCGCCAGCAGCTTGGCCGGACAGGGCTCTGGAAACACCATATATTTT
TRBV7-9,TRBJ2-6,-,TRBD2,CASSLLAGGGGANVLTF,TGTGCCAGCAGCTTATTAGCGGGTGGTGGTGGGGCCAACGTCCTGACTTTC
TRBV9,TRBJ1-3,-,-,CASSVGARGFGNTIYF,TGTGCCAGCAGCGTAGGGGCCCGGGGGTTCGGAAACACCATATATTTT
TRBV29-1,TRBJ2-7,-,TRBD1,CSVVRQGAYEQYF,TGCAGCGTCGTCAGACAGGGGGCCTACGAGCAGTACTTC
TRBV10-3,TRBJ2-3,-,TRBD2,CAIHSAGSDTQYF,TGTGCCATCCATTCAGCGGGGTCGGATACGCAGTATTTT
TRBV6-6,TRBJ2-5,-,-,CASSNRVEETQYF,TGTGCCAGCAGTAACAGGGTCGAGGAGACCCAGTACTTC
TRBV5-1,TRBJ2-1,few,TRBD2,CASSLASGSSYNEQFF,TGCGCCAGCAGCTTGGCTAGCGGGAGCTCCTACAATGAGCAGTTCTTC
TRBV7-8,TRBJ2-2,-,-,CASSSDHGRELFF,TGTGCCAGCAGCTCTGACCATGGTCGGGAGCTGTTTTTT
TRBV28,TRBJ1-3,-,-,CASSSPRYSGNTIYF,TGTGCCAGCAGTTCCCCCAGGTACTCTGGAAACACCATATATTTT
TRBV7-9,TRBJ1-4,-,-,CASSSRRTNEKLFF,TGTGCCAGCAGCTCCCGCCGAACTAATGAAAAACTGTTTTTT
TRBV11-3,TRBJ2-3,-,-,CASSLDSGTDTQYF,TGTGCCAGCAGCTTAGATTCGGGGACAGATACGCAGTATTTT
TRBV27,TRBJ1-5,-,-,CASSLFGREPNQPQHF,TGTGCCAGCAGTTTATTTGGCAGGGAACCCAATCAGCCCCAGCATTTT
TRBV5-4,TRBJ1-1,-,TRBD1,CASSLLDRGTEAFF,TGTGCCAGCAGCCTCCTAGACAGGGGCACTGAAGCTTTCTTT
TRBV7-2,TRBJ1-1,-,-,CASTLGAMNTEAFF,TGTGCCAGCACCCTTGGGGCAATGAACACTGAAGCTTTCTTT
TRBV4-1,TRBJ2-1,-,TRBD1,CASSQVRPGQGNIGEQFF,TGCGCCAGCAGCCAAGTTCGTCCGGGACAGGGTAACATAGGGGAGCAGTTCTTC
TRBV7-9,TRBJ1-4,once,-,CASSPQGDNEKLFF,TGTGCCAGCAGCCCACAGGGCGATAATGAAAAACTGTTTTTT
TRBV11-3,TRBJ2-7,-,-,CASSVGGKGYEQYF,TGTGCCAGCAGCGTTGGGGGCAAGGGCTACGAGCAGTACTTC
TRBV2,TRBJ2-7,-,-,CASSEALARGIDEQYF,TGTGCCAGCAGTGAAGCGCTAGCTAGGGGGATCGACGAGCAGTACTTC
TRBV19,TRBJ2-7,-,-,CASNKKGSYEQYF,TGTGCCAGTAACAAGAAGGGCTCCTACGAGCAGTACTTC
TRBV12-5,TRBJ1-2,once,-,CASGFAELPGYTF,TGTGCTAGTGGTTTTGCAGAACTACCTGGCTACACCTTC
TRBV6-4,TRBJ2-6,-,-,CASSDSFLAAGGANVLTF,TGTGCCAGCAGTGACTCTTTCTTGGCAGCCGGGGGGGCCAACGTCCTGACTTTC
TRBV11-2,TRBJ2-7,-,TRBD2,CASSLYGRAVEQYF,TGTGCCAGCAGCTTATACGGGAGGGCGGTCGAGCAGTACTTC
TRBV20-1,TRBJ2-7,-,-,CSASLGGEQYF,TGCAGTGCCAGCCTTGGGGGCGAGCAGTACTTC
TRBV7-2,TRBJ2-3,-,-,CASSHSGQSQYF,TGTGCCAGCAGCCACTCCGGACAGTCGCAGTATTTT
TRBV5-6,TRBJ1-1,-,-,CASSLGTVKNTEAFF,TGTGCCAGCAGCTTGGGGACAGTCAAAAACACTGAAGCTTTCTTT